The clone carrying this TCR beta chain was detected once. Sequence at one end of the junction differs from germline and may be a read error. Germline assignment: CDR1 LNHNV and CDR2 YYDKDF (reference sequence). The length of the CDR3 is 14 residues. The data were taken from a study of blood T cell repertoires in COVID-19. Study summary: Sources were T cells, B-cell-depleted T cells, or PBMCs; the material itself was cDNA or gDNA.

Participant reports of clinical history set cohort assignment. Recovery among Cohort 3 donors was established by two negative PCRs, clearance, or symptom resolution. Per the study methods: It was from reference gene primer amplification that nucleated cell counts were estimated. The assay was immunoSEQ multiplex PCR, and TCRdb's table has in-frame clones only and misses some. V and J calls and clone size come straight from that table; D and trimming were deduced from the DNA. Of under 300,000 clones detected, 86% appear once; the ten largest clones hold around 15%. The chain uses TRBV15 and TRBJ2-3, with 8 bases matching TRBD1. The receptor comes from a man aged 18 to 30 who had recovered from COVID-19. Sequenced material: PBMCs or T cells enriched from blood (not recorded which). CDR3 coding DNA: TGTGCCACCACCAGACAGGGGATCACAGATACGCAGTATTTT. Residues: CATTRQGITDTQYF.